This record concerns one T cell receptor (beta chain) sequence. This sample was taken from a study of blood T cell repertoires in COVID-19. The CDR3 loop spans 17 amino acids. Between the trimmed V and J ends, which lost 3 bases and 0 bases, there was a span of 15 bases. From germline, CDR1 is WNHNN and CDR2 SYGVQD (reference sequence). Original processing methods: Reference gene primer amplification gave nucleated cell count estimates. The data were produced by immunoSEQ multiplex PCR, yet TCRdb's version contains in-frame clones alone and is incomplete. That table supplies the V and J calls and clone size; D and trimming were determined from the DNA. There are 40,000 or so clones in the sample; 79% occur only once, and approximately 20% lies in the top ten.

V is TRBV10-1 and J is TRBJ1-3, with D perhaps TRBD1 (6 bases). This clonotype was sampled from a man in his 70s with acute or convalescent COVID-19. Sequenced: peripheral blood. CDR3 in amino acids: CASSDGPQGRSGNTIYF. CDR3 sequence (DNA): TGCGCCAGCAGTGATGGGCCCCAGGGGCGCTCTGGAAACACCATATATTTT.